This T cell receptor (beta chain) was identified during a study of blood T cell repertoires in COVID-19. Assay used: immunoSEQ multiplex PCR; TCRdb lists only in-frame clones, some missing. The repertoire holds around 130,000 clones, with roughly 89% as singletons. This TCR was sampled from a woman aged 25 to 45 who had recovered from COVID-19. The sequencing input was PBMCs or T cells enriched from blood (not recorded which).

The CDR3 DNA is TGTGCCAGCAGCCGACCGCCAGGCCAGCCCCAGCATTTT. Protein product: CASSRPPGQPQHF. The V gene is TRBV6-5, the J gene TRBJ1-5; no clear D. Germline loops: CDR1 MNHEY, CDR2 SVGAGI. Between the trimmed V and J ends, which lost 6 bases and 7 bases, there was a span of 13 bases. This CDR3 contains 13 residues.